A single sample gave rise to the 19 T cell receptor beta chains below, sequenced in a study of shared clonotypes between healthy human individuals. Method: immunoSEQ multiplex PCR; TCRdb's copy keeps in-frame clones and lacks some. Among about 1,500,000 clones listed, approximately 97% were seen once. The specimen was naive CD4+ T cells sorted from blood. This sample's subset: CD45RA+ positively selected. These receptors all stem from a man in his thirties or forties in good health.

The CDR3 region has the DNA TGCGCCAGCAGCTTGTCGGGTGTGGGCTACGAGCAGTACTTC. Protein sequence: CASSLSGVGYEQYF. V and J are TRBV5-1 and TRBJ2-7, with unresolved D. Germline V gene lookup returns CDR1 SGHRS and CDR2 YFSETQ. V was cut by 1 base and J by 3 bases, with 11 bases left in between. The CDR3 is 14 amino acids.

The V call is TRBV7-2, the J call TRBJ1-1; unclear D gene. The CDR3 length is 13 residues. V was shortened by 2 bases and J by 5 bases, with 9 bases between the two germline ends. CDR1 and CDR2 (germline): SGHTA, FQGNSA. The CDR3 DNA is TGTGCCAGCAGCTTATCACTATCGACTGAAGCTTTCTTT. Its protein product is CASSLSLSTEAFF. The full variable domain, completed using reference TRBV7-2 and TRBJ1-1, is GAGVSQSPSNKVTEKGKDVELRCDPISGHTALYWYRQSLGQGLEFLIYFQGNSAPDKSGLPSDRFSAERTGGSVSTLTIQRTQQEDSAVYLCASSLSLSTEAFFGQGTRLTVV.

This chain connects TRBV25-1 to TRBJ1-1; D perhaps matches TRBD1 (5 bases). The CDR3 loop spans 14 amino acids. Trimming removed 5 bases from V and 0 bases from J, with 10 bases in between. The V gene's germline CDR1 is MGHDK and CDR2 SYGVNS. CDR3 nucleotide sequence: TGTGCCAGCAGTAGACCAGGGATGAACACTGAAGCTTTCTTT. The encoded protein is CASSRPGMNTEAFF.

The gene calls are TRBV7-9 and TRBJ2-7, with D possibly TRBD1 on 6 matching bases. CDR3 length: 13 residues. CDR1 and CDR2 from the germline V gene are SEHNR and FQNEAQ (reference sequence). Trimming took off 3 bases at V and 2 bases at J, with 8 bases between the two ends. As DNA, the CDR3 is TGTGCCAGCAGCTTTCGACAGGCCTACGAGCAGTACTTC. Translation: CASSFRQAYEQYF.

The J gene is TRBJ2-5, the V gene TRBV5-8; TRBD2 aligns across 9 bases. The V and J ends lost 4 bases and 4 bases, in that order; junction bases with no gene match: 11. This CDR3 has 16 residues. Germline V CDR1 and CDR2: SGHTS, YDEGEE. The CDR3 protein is CASSASGTSISETQYF. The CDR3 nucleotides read TGTGCCAGCAGCGCCTCCGGGACTAGCATTTCAGAGACCCAGTACTTC. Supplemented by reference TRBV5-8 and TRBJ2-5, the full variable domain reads EAGVTQSPTHLIKTRGQQATLRCSPISGHTSVYWYQQALGLGLQFLLWYDEGEERNRGNFPPRFSGRQFPNYSSELNVNALELEDSALYLCASSASGTSISETQYFGPGTRLLVL.

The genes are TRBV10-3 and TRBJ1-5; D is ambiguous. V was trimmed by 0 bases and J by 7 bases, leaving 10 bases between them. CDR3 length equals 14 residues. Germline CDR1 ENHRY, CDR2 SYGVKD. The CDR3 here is CAISESNSGQPQHF. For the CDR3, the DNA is TGTGCCATCAGTGAGTCTAACTCTGGACAGCCCCAGCATTTT.

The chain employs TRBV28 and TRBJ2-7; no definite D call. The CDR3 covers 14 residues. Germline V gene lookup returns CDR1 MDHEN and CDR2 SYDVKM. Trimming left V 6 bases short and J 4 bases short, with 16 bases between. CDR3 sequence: CASSEKGPRYEQYF. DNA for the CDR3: TGTGCCAGCAGCGAAAAAGGACCCAGATACGAGCAGTACTTC.

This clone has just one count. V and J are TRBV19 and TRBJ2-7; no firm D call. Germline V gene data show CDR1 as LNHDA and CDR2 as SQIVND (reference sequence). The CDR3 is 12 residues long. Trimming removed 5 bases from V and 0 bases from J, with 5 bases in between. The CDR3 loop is CASSWSSYEQYF. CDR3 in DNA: TGTGCCAGTAGTTGGAGCTCCTACGAGCAGTACTTC.

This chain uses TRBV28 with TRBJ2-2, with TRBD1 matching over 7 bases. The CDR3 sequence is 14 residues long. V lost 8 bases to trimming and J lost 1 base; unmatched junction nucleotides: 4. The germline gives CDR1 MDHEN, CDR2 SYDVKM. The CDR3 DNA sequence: TGTGCCAGCCTGGGACAGCTGAACACCGGGGAGCTGTTTTTT. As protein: CASLGQLNTGELFF.

The DNA of the CDR3 is TGTGCCAGCAGCTTGGGGTTAGGTGCGGGAGGGCCGAGGGAGCAGTTCTTC. It codes for CASSLGLGAGGPREQFF. The genes are TRBV5-5 and TRBJ2-1; 9 positions agree with TRBD2. CDR3 size: 17 residues. CDR1 and CDR2 from the germline V gene are SGHKS and YYEKEE (reference sequence). Losses at the gene ends were 0 bases for V and 10 bases for J; bases not matched to a gene: 14.

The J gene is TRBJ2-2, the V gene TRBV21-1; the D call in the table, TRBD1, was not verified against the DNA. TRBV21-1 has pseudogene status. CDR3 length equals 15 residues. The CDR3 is CASSVRDSYTGELFF. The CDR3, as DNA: TGTGCCAGCAGCGTCCGGGACAGTTACACCGGGGAGCTGTTTTTT.

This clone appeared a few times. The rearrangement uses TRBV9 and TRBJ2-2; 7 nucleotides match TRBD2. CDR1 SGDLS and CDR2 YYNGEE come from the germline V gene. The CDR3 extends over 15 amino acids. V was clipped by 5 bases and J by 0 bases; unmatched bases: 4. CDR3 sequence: CASRAGLPNTGELFF. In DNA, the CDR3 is TGTGCCAGCAGAGCGGGGCTCCCGAACACCGGGGAGCTGTTTTTT.

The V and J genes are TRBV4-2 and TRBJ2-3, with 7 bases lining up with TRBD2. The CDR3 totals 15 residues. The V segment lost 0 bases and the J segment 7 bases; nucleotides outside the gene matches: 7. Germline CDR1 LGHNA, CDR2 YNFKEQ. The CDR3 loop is CASSQDPQTSHTQYF. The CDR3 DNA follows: TGTGCCAGCAGCCAAGACCCCCAGACTAGCCATACGCAGTATTTT.

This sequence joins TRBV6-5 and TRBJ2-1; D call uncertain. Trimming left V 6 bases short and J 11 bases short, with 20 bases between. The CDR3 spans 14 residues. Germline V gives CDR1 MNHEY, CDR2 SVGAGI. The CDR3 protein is CASRQTTPAPQQFF. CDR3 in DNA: TGTGCCAGCAGACAAACTACCCCGGCTCCTCAGCAGTTCTTC.

The CDR3 here is CASSRKVVGGSRTYEQYF. The CDR3 DNA follows: TGTGCCAGTAGTAGGAAGGTGGTTGGCGGGAGCCGAACCTACGAGCAGTACTTC. V usage is TRBV19 and J usage is TRBJ2-7; 7 nucleotides align to TRBD2. J gave up 2 bases and V 4 bases, and 17 bases lay outside the gene matches. The germline V gene has CDR1 LNHDA and CDR2 SQIVND (reference sequence). CDR3 length equals 18 residues.

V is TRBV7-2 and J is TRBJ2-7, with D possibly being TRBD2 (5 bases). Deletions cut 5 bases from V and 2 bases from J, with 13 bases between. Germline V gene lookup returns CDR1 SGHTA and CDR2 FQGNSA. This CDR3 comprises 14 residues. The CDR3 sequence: CASSPWERPYEQYF. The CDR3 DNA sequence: TGTGCCAGCAGCCCGTGGGAGAGGCCCTACGAGCAGTACTTC.

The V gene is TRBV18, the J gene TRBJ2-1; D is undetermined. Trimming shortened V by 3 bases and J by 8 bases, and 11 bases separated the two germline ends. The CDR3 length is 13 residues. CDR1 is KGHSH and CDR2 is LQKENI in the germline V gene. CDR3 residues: CASSPAWTDEQFF. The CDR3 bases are TGTGCCAGCTCACCGGCATGGACCGATGAGCAGTTCTTC. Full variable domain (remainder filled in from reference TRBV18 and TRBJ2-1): NAGVMQNPRHLVRRRGQEARLRCSPMKGHSHVYWYRQLPEEGLKFMVYLQKENIIDESGMPKERFSAEFPKEGPSILRIQQVVRGDSAAYFCASSPAWTDEQFFGPGTRLTVL.

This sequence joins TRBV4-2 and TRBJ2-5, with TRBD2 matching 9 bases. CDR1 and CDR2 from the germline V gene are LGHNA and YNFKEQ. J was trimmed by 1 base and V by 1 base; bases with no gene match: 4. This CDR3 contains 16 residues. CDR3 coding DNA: TGTGCCAGCAGCCAAGCCGAGACTAGCGGCCAAGAGACCCAGTACTTC. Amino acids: CASSQAETSGQETQYF.

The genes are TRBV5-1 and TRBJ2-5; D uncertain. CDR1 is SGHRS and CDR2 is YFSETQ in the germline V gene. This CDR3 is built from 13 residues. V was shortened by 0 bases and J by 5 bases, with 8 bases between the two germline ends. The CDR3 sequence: CASSLAIAETQYF. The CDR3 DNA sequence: TGCGCCAGCAGCTTGGCCATCGCCGAGACCCAGTACTTC.